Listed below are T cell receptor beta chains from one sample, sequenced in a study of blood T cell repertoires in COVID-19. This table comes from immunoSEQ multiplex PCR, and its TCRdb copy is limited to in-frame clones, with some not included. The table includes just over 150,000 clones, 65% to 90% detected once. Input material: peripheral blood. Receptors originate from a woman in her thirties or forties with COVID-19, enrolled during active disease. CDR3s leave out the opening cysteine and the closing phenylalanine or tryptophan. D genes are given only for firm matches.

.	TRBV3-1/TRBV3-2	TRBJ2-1	ASSQAPTGPRCF
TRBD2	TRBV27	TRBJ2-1	ASRGGGALVNEQF
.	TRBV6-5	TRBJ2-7	ASGESGRSYEQY
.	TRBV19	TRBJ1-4	ASSIEEGWGDKEKLF
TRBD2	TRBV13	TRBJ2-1	ASSQLAVTINEQF
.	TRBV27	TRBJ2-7	ASSLSGQSSYEQY
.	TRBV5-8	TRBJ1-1	ASSLGYYTEAF
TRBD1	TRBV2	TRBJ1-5	ASTDRGQPQH
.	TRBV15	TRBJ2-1	ATSRPTGYNEQF
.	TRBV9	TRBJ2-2	ASSILSGAPAGELF
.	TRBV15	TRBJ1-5	ATSRGDSYSNQPQH
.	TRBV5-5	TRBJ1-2	ASSLSGAISGYT
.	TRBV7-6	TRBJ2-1	ASSLGSSGASNEQF
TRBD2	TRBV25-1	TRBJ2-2	ASSDTSVGELF
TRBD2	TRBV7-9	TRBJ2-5	ASTSGTSGVTAQY
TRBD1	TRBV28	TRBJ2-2	ASFTGGYGGTGELF
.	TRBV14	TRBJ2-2	ASKQVNTGELF
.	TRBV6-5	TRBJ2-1	ASQGGGDYNEQF
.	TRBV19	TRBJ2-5	ASSSNGLFRETQY
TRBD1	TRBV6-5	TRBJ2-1	ASTRTGAYNEQF
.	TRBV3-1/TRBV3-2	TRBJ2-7	ASSQTSEQY
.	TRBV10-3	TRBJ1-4	AISDPTYEKLF
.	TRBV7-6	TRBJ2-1	ASSSAPPSDTYVQYEQF
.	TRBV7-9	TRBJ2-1	ASSLGLVEDNEQF
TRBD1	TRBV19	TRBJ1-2	ASSQGQADGYT
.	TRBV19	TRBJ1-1	ASSMGITEAF
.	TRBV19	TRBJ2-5	ASSIQGRETQY
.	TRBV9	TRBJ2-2	ASLRGLNTGELF
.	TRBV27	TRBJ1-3	ASSLERPSGNTIY
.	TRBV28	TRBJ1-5	ASSLWQGSGSNQPQH
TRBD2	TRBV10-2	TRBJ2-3	ASSGLAGMAYTQY
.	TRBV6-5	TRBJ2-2	ASIQGPGELF
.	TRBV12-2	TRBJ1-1	ASRSDRASTEAF
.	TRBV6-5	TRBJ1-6	AGGHSYNSPLH
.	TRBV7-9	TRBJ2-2	ASSLGHANTGELF
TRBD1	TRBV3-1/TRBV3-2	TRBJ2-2	ASSPRTGGYTGELF
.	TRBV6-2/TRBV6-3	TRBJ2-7	ASSYGIAGKY
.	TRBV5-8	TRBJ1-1	ASSWAGNTEAF
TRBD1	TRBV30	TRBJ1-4	AWSGQGASDLATNEKLF
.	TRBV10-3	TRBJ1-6	AISESNTGNSPLH
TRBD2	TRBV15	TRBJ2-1	ATSRDRGGREQF
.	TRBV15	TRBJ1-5	ATSRESGAVVGQPQH
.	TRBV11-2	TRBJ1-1	ASRREPTSLNTEAF
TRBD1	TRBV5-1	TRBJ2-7	ASSHTGVAYEQY
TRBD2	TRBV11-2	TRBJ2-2	ASSFELAGGPGGELF
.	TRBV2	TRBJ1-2	ASSEWEGLRGYT
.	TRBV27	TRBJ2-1	ASSPIDSYNEQF
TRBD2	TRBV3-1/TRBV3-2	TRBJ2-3	ASSRLAFTDTQY
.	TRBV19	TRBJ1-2	ATSPTALLDYGYT
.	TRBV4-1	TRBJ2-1	ASSQVGMDNEQF
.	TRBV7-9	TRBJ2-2	ASSLQRTGELF
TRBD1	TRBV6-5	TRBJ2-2	ASKGQGITGELF
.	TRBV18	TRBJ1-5	ASSPQANQPQH
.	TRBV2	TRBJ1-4	ASIPDTLATNEKLF
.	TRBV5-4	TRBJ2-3	ASSTSSTDTQY